This entry lists 30 T cell receptor beta chains sequenced from one sample in a study of blood T cells in healthy people across ages. Combining a sample-barcoded 5' primer with a J-beta primer mix, a second PCR ran for about 7 to 11 cycles. TCRdb fed the 5' RACE reads into MiXCR, producing one record per CDR3 protein. The table includes about 1.7 million distinct CDR3 sequences, approximately 30% detected once. Specimen: blood. These receptor sequences come from a woman in her 30s in good health.

This rearrangement joins TRBV7-3 to TRBJ2-5, with TRBD2 identical over 8 bases. In germline, CDR1 is SGHTA, CDR2 FQGTGA. V gave up 2 bases and J gave up 9 bases; unmatched junction bases: 5. There are 13 residues in the CDR3. The CDR3 DNA sequence: TGTGCCAGCAGCTTAGACGGGCGGGAGGCCCAGTACTTC. Translating gives CASSLDGREAQYF.

This clonotype was seen many times. J is TRBJ2-5 and V is TRBV5-5; no firm D call. Germline lookup yields CDR1 SGHKS and CDR2 YYEKEE (reference sequence). The CDR3 spans 14 residues. V lost 1 base and J 5 bases, leaving 12 bases between the germline ends. The CDR3 DNA reads TGTGCCAGCAGCTTGCTTGGAGTCGGGGAGACCCAGTACTTC. Amino acids: CASSLLGVGETQYF.

This clonotype turned up a few times. This chain joins TRBV7-9 and TRBJ2-1, with D tentatively TRBD1 (5 bases). V lost 6 bases to trimming and J lost 3 bases, with 18 bases between them. CDR1 and CDR2 from the germline V gene are SEHNR and FQNEAQ (reference sequence). The CDR3 is made up of 16 amino acids. The DNA of the CDR3 is TGTGCCAGCAGGTCAGGGATCTGGTCCTACTACAATGAGCAGTTCTTC. It is translated as CASRSGIWSYYNEQFF.

J is TRBJ2-3 and V is TRBV4-3, with 7 bases that match TRBD2. Germline V gives CDR1 LGHNA, CDR2 YSLEER. The length of the CDR3 is 18 residues. V gave up 0 bases and J gave up 5 bases; unmatched junction bases: 14. Here the CDR3 reads CASSQETPGRERVDTQYF. Here the CDR3 DNA reads TGCGCCAGCAGCCAAGAGACACCTGGGCGGGAGAGGGTAGATACGCAGTATTTT.

With respect to this clonotype: Mismatch with germline at one junction end may stem from a read error. The chain is built from TRBV3-1 and TRBJ1-1, with 12 bases aligning to TRBD1. From germline, CDR1 is LGHDT and CDR2 YNNKEL (reference sequence). This CDR3 has 16 residues. CDR3 sequence reads: CAGSHPSGTGGFAAFF. The CDR3 nucleotides read TGTGCCGGCAGCCATCCCTCCGGGACAGGGGGCTTCGCAGCTTTCTTT.

The gene calls are TRBV4-3 and TRBJ2-1, with D possibly being TRBD1 or TRBD2 (6 bases each). CDR1 and CDR2 (germline): LGHNA, YSLEER. V was cut by 1 base and J by 14 bases, with 21 bases left in between. CDR3 length: 15 residues. DNA for the CDR3: TGCGCCAGCAGCCAAGCGAGGGGGACCGGGACTCCCGAGTTCTTC. It encodes CASSQARGTGTPEFF.

V gene TRBV28 combines with J gene TRBJ2-2, with D maybe TRBD2 (7 bases). V lost 8 bases, J lost 5 bases, and 18 bases lay in between. The CDR3 covers 15 residues. Germline V gene sequence: CDR1 MDHEN, CDR2 SYDVKM. The CDR3 nucleotides read TGTGCCAGCTGGGGAGGGGGATTGGGAACCGGGGAGCTGTTTTTT. This gives the protein CASWGGGLGTGELFF.

The V call is TRBV5-1, the J call TRBJ2-1; TRBD2 matches at 14 bases. V shed 4 bases and J 8 bases; nucleotides not matched to a gene: 8. The CDR3 contains 16 residues. Germline V gene data show CDR1 as SGHRS and CDR2 as YFSETQ. The CDR3 spells CASSLRLAGGFDEQFF. CDR3 bases: TGCGCCAGCAGCCTAAGACTAGCGGGGGGGTTTGATGAGCAGTTCTTC.

This sequence joins TRBV20-1 and TRBJ2-1, with TRBD1 identical over 9 bases. CDR3 length: 17 residues. The ends lost 6 bases at V and 9 bases at J; junction bases unmatched: 21. Germline loops: CDR1 DFQATT, CDR2 SNEGSKA (reference sequence). The CDR3 sequence: CSASFLTGGQGDSEQFF. DNA of the CDR3: TGCAGTGCCAGTTTCTTAACCGGGGGACAGGGTGATAGTGAGCAGTTCTTC.

This clonotype was counted ten times or more. The rearrangement uses TRBV4-1 and TRBJ2-1; 13 bases line up with TRBD2. Germline-derived CDR1 and CDR2 are MGHRA and YSYEKL. V shed 3 bases, J shed 6 bases, and the junction held 8 bases outside the gene matches. The CDR3 spans 17 residues. The CDR3 DNA reads TGCGCCAGCAGCCAGAGGGCTAGGACTAGCGGGGGCAATGAGCAGTTCTTC. Translation gives CASSQRARTSGGNEQFF.

In this sample, this clonotype turned up a few times. This chain links TRBV5-5 with TRBJ2-1; D call uncertain. Germline loops: CDR1 SGHKS, CDR2 YYEKEE (reference sequence). There are 15 residues in the CDR3. The V and J ends lost 2 bases and 0 bases respectively, with 9 bases between them. The CDR3 nucleotides are TGTGCCAGCAGCTTTATCCGGAGCTCCTACAATGAGCAGTTCTTC. Residues: CASSFIRSSYNEQFF.

This clonotype was observed at least ten times. The CDR3 loop reads CASSDRGGAQETQYF. The CDR3, as DNA: TGTGCCAGCAGTGATCGGGGCGGGGCCCAAGAGACCCAGTACTTC. V gene TRBV7-6 combines with J gene TRBJ2-5; tentatively, D is TRBD2 (6 bases). This CDR3 is built from 15 residues. The V end lost 6 bases, the J end lost 1 base, and 15 bases lay between the germline ends. Germline lookup yields CDR1 SGHVS and CDR2 FNYEAQ.

The chain recombines TRBV19 with TRBJ2-1, with D perhaps TRBD1 (6 bases). The length of the CDR3 is 14 residues. The germline V gene encodes CDR1 LNHDA and CDR2 SQIVND (reference sequence). V lost 4 bases, J lost 4 bases, and 11 bases lay in between. The CDR3 coding sequence is TGTGCCAGTAGTAAGGACAGCGTGTACAATGAGCAGTTCTTC. As protein: CASSKDSVYNEQFF.

J is TRBJ2-5 and V is TRBV25-1; D is tentatively TRBD1 or TRBD2 (5 bases each). This CDR3 has 13 amino acids. V was cut by 2 bases and J by 4 bases, with 8 bases left in between. Germline-derived CDR1 and CDR2 are MGHDK and SYGVNS. This CDR3 is CASSEDSGETQYF. The CDR3 DNA is TGTGCCAGCAGTGAAGACAGCGGAGAGACCCAGTACTTC.

This clonotype came up a few times. The gene calls are TRBV7-9 and TRBJ2-3; weak D call: TRBD2 (5 bases). CDR1 and CDR2 from the germline V gene are SEHNR and FQNEAQ (reference sequence). There are 12 residues in the CDR3. Deletions cut 5 bases from V and 11 bases from J, with 14 bases between. DNA of the CDR3: TGTGCCAGCAGCCGCCCCCCTGCGGGGCAGTATTTT. As protein: CASSRPPAGQYF.

This clonotype occurred a few times. The rearrangement links TRBV29-1 to TRBJ2-2, with a tentative D call TRBD2 (6 bases). There are 13 residues in the CDR3. V was trimmed by 4 bases and J by 0 bases, leaving 6 bases between them. CDR1 and CDR2 from the germline V gene are SQVTM and ANQGSEA. In nucleotides, the CDR3 is TGCAGCGTTGGACTAGCGAACACCGGGGAGCTGTTTTTT. It specifies CSVGLANTGELFF.

This clonotype was found a few times. This chain uses TRBV11-2 with TRBJ2-1; 10 bases line up with TRBD2. Germline trimming cut 5 bases from V and 0 bases from J; bases unmatched to any gene: 13. This CDR3 has 19 amino acids. Germline V gene data show CDR1 as SGHAT and CDR2 as FQNNGV. CDR3 in amino acids: CASSPRLAGAIFSYNEQFF. Here the CDR3 DNA reads TGTGCCAGCAGCCCCAGACTAGCGGGCGCTATTTTCTCCTACAATGAGCAGTTCTTC.

On this clonotype: Given a much more abundant clone one base away, this may be a read error. This sequence joins TRBV7-9 and TRBJ2-7; unclear D gene. Germline loops: CDR1 SEHNR, CDR2 FQNEAQ (reference sequence). The V end lost 5 bases, the J end lost 8 bases, and 22 bases lay between the germline ends. The CDR3 sequence is 15 residues long. The CDR3 sequence is CASSPHAPGPIKQYF. The CDR3 bases are TGTGCCAGCAGCCCACACGCCCCAGGACCCATCAAGCAGTACTTC. The complete variable domain, with remaining parts taken from reference TRBV7-9 and TRBJ2-7, reads DTGVSQNPRHKITKRGQNVTFRCDPISEHNRLYWYRQTLGQGPEFLTYFQNEAQLEKSRLLSDRFSAERPKGSFSTLEIQRTEQGDSAMYLCASSPHAPGPIKQYFGPGTRLTVT.

This clonotype was observed a handful of times. This chain uses TRBV9 with TRBJ2-7; D is perhaps TRBD2 (6 bases). The germline V gene has CDR1 SGDLS and CDR2 YYNGEE. The germline V and J ends were trimmed by 3 bases and 3 bases, with 13 bases remaining between them. CDR3 length: 14 residues. In DNA, the CDR3 is TGTGCCAGCAGCGCCGGTTGGGGGGACTACGAGCAGTACTTC. It codes for CASSAGWGDYEQYF.

This clonotype was recorded a few times. V gene TRBV10-3 combines with J gene TRBJ2-1; D is uncertain. The CDR3 has 13 residues. Germline assignment: CDR1 ENHRY and CDR2 SYGVKD. The V gene lost 4 bases and the J gene lost 3 bases, with 7 bases spanning the gap. The chain's CDR3 is CAISGGDYNEQFF. CDR3 DNA: TGTGCCATCAGTGGAGGTGACTACAATGAGCAGTTCTTC.

This clonotype was counted between two and nine times. This rearrangement joins TRBV12-3 or TRBV12-4 to TRBJ2-1, with a tentative D call TRBD1 (6 bases). The CDR3 consists of 14 residues. Trimming took 5 bases from V and 7 from J, leaving 15 bases between them. The CDR3 DNA is TGTGCCAGCAGTCCCGGACAGAGTTGGAATGAGCAGTTCTTC. The encoded protein is CASSPGQSWNEQFF.

In its sample, this clonotype was seen a few times. V usage is TRBV7-2 and J usage is TRBJ2-3; D might be TRBD2 (5 bases). This CDR3 comprises 15 residues. V lost 1 base and J lost 4, with 12 bases in between. The germline V gene encodes CDR1 SGHTA and CDR2 FQGNSA. CDR3 in amino acids: CASSLEALAADTQYF. CDR3 nucleotide sequence: TGTGCCAGCAGCTTAGAGGCCCTAGCTGCAGATACGCAGTATTTT.

This clonotype was seen repeatedly, ten times or more. This sequence joins TRBV4-1 and TRBJ2-1, with 9 nucleotides matching TRBD2. This CDR3 contains 16 residues. J gave up 5 bases and V 4 bases, and 9 bases lay outside the gene matches. Germline V gene sequence: CDR1 MGHRA, CDR2 YSYEKL. The CDR3 protein is CASSPEAGGLHNEQFF. In DNA, the CDR3 is TGCGCCAGCAGCCCGGAAGCGGGGGGACTTCACAATGAGCAGTTCTTC.

The chain uses TRBV7-2 and TRBJ1-6, with D hard to call. Germline assignment: CDR1 SGHTA and CDR2 FQGNSA. V lost 1 base and J lost 0, with 13 bases in between. The CDR3 extends over 18 amino acids. Here the CDR3 reads CASSLVGLGSSYNSPLHF. The DNA for the CDR3 is TGTGCCAGCAGCTTAGTAGGTTTAGGGAGCTCCTATAATTCACCCCTCCACTTT.

The chain is built from TRBV5-5 and TRBJ2-5, with D perhaps given as TRBD1 or TRBD2 (6 bases each). The germline V gene encodes CDR1 SGHKS and CDR2 YYEKEE (reference sequence). CDR3 length: 16 amino acids. V dropped 3 bases and J dropped 2 bases, with 17 bases sitting between them. Here the CDR3 DNA reads TGTGCCAGCAGCTATGGGTCGGGGGCTTCTCAAGAGACCCAGTACTTC. Translating gives CASSYGSGASQETQYF.

This chain uses TRBV7-3 with TRBJ2-5; 7 nucleotides align to TRBD2. The CDR3 runs to 15 residues. In germline, CDR1 is SGHTA, CDR2 FQGTGA. J lost 4 bases, V lost 4 bases, and 9 bases had no gene match. The CDR3 DNA reads TGTGCCAGCAGCTCGGTTGGCGGGAGTCGAGAGACCCAGTACTTC. It specifies CASSSVGGSRETQYF.

V gene TRBV10-3 combines with J gene TRBJ2-7; possibly TRBD2 for D (5 bases). V was cut by 9 bases and J by 4 bases, with 13 bases left in between. Germline assignment: CDR1 ENHRY and CDR2 SYGVKD. The CDR3 has 12 residues. DNA of the CDR3: TGTGCCATTGGACGGGATGGGTACGAGCAGTACTTC. Translation: CAIGRDGYEQYF.

This clonotype was counted a few times. In DNA form, the CDR3 reads TGTGCCAGTACGACAGTCGGGGAGCTGTTTTTT. Translated: CASTTVGELFF. The genes are TRBV19 and TRBJ2-2, with D perhaps TRBD1 (5 bases). The CDR3 sequence is 11 residues long. CDR1 is LNHDA, CDR2 SQIVND, per germline (reference sequence). V gave up 7 bases and J gave up 7 bases, with 7 bases separating them. The full variable domain, rest sourced from reference TRBV19 and TRBJ2-2, is DGGITQSPKYLFRKEGQNVTLSCEQNLNHDAMYWYRQDPGQGLRLIYYSQIVNDFQKGDIAEGYSVSREKKESFPLTVTSAQKNPTAFYLCASTTVGELFFGEGSRLTVL.

The rearrangement joins TRBV4-1 to TRBJ2-3; TRBD1 is a possible D gene (5 bases). The V gene's germline CDR1 is MGHRA and CDR2 YSYEKL. The CDR3 totals 15 residues. Trimming left V 1 base short and J 1 base short, with 9 bases between. The CDR3 DNA is TGCGCCAGCAGCCAAGGGCCCAGGGGCACAGATACGCAGTATTTT. This sequence encodes CASSQGPRGTDTQYF.

In this sample, this clonotype turned up a few times. This chain links TRBV6-5 with TRBJ1-2, with a possible D match to TRBD1 (6 bases). Trimming stripped 6 bases from V and 8 bases from J, with 16 bases between. The CDR3 runs 13 residues. Germline V lookup: CDR1 MNHEY, CDR2 SVGAGI. This CDR3 is CASSRTQGEGYTF. CDR3 DNA sequence: TGTGCCAGCAGCCGCACACAGGGCGAGGGCTACACCTTC.